This is a list of T cell receptor beta chains from one sample in a study of cytomegalovirus exposure and HLA in healthy donors. Profiling relied on immunoSEQ multiplex PCR, and the TCRdb table lists in-frame clones only, not all of them. This listing includes 50,000 to 75,000 clones. Source material: PBMCs. Source of these receptors: a woman between 18 and 30 years old in good health and CMV-seronegative. CDR3s include the opening cysteine and the closing phenylalanine or tryptophan. D genes are given only for firm matches.

v_call	d_call	j_call	cdr3_length	cdr3_nt	cdr3_aa
TRBV18	.	TRBJ1-1	15	TGTGCCAGCTCACCTCCAGACCCTCCCGGGGGTGAAGCTTTCTTT	CASSPPDPPGGEAFF
TRBV5-1	.	TRBJ2-1	16	TGCGCCAGCAGCTTCGACTACTCTAGCTCCGACAATGAGCAGTTCTTC	CASSFDYSSSDNEQFF
TRBV5-1	.	TRBJ1-3	15	TGCGCCAGCAGCCCCATGGCCCCCTCTGGAAACACCATATATTTT	CASSPMAPSGNTIYF
TRBV25-1	TRBD1	TRBJ1-1	17	TGTGCCAGCAGTAGCGGGACAGGGCTTCTAATGAACACTGAAGCTTTCTTT	CASSSGTGLLMNTEAFF
TRBV7-9	.	TRBJ1-5	14	TGTGCCAGCAGCCACCGGGACTACAATCAGCCCCAGCATTTT	CASSHRDYNQPQHF
TRBV5-1	.	TRBJ2-2	16	TGCGCCAGCAGCTCCGCCGCAGGGACGAACACCGGGGAGCTGTTTTTT	CASSSAAGTNTGELFF
TRBV7-9	.	TRBJ1-1	11	TGTGCCAGCAGCAGACACGCTGAAGATTTCTTT	CASSRHAEDFF
TRBV9	.	TRBJ1-2	14	TGTGCCAGCAGCGTAGTCGGACAGAACTATGGCTACACCTTC	CASSVVGQNYGYTF
TRBV5-1	TRBD2	TRBJ2-3	14	TGCGCCAGCAGCCTACGGACTAGCGGGAGCACGCAGTATTTT	CASSLRTSGSTQYF
TRBV5-1	TRBD2	TRBJ2-3	16	TGCGCCAGCAGCCCAGGACTAGCGGGAGCAACAGATACGCAGTATTTT	CASSPGLAGATDTQYF
TRBV2	.	TRBJ1-5	15	TGTGCCAGCAGATTCGACCTAGCCGGCAATCAGCACCAGCATTTT	CASRFDLAGNQHQHF
TRBV7-8	.	TRBJ2-1	12	TGTGCCAGCAGCTTGACAGCTAATGAGCAGTTCTTC	CASSLTANEQFF
TRBV6-1	.	TRBJ1-1	14	TGTGCCAGCATTAACAGGGCAGGGAACACTGAAGCTTTCTTT	CASINRAGNTEAFF
TRBV11-2	TRBD1	TRBJ2-3	16	TGTGCCAGCAGCTTAGTCACAGGGGGCAGGGCAGATACGCAGTATTTT	CASSLVTGGRADTQYF
TRBV5-1	TRBD1	TRBJ1-2	14	TGCGCCAGCAGGGGGAACCGGGACAGCTATGGCTACACCTTC	CASRGNRDSYGYTF
TRBV5-1	.	TRBJ1-1	13	TGCGCCAGCAGCTTGGAAGGGTTAAGCGGAGCTTTCTTT	CASSLEGLSGAFF
TRBV20-1	.	TRBJ2-4	11	TGCAGTGCTGGTCGACAGGACATTCAGTACTTC	CSAGRQDIQYF
TRBV6-5	.	TRBJ1-2	14	TGTGCCAGCAGTTCGGCCGCGGGTGGCTATGGCTACACCTTC	CASSSAAGGYGYTF
TRBV5-1	TRBD1	TRBJ2-7	14	TGCGCCAGCAGCGTACTTTCAGGGGGCGACGAGCAGTACTTC	CASSVLSGGDEQYF
TRBV18	.	TRBJ1-1	16	TGTGCCAGCTCACCAGACCAGCTGGGGGCGAACACTGAAGCTTTCTTT	CASSPDQLGANTEAFF